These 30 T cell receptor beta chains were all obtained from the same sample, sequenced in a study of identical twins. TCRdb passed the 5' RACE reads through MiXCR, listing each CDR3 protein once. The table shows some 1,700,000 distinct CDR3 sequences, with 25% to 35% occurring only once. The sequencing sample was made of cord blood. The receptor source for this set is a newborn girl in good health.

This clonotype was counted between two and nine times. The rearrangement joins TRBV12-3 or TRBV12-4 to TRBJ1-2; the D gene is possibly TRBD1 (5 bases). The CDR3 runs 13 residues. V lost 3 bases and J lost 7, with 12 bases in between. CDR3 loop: CASSFWGLPGYTF. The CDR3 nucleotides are TGTGCCAGCAGTTTCTGGGGCCTCCCTGGCTACACCTTC.

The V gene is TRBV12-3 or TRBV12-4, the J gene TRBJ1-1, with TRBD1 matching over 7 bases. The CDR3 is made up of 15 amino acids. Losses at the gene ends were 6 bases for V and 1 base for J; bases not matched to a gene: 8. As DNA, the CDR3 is TGTGCCAGCAGGGCGGCTGACAGGGCGAACACTGAAGCTTTCTTT. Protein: CASRAADRANTEAFF.

The CDR3 DNA sequence: TGCGCCAGCAGCTTGGCCGGTCCAGGGGGCTACACCTTC. It yields the protein CASSLAGPGGYTF. V is TRBV5-1 and J is TRBJ1-2, with D possibly being TRBD1 (5 bases). The CDR3 is 13 amino acids. CDR1 and CDR2 (germline): SGHRS, YFSETQ. V was clipped by 0 bases and J by 8 bases, with 11 bases between them.

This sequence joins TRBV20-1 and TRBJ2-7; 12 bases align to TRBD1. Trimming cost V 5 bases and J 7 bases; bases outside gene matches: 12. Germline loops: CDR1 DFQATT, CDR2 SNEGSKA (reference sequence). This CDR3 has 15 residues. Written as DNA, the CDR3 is TGCAGTGCTGCCCCCCGGGACAGGGGGCGGGTTGAGCAGTACTTC. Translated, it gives CSAAPRDRGRVEQYF.

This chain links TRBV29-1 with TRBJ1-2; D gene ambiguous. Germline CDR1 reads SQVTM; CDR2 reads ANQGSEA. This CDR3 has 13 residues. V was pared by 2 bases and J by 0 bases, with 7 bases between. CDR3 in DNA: TGCAGCGTTGAACTGACGGCTAACTATGGCTACACCTTC. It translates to CSVELTANYGYTF.

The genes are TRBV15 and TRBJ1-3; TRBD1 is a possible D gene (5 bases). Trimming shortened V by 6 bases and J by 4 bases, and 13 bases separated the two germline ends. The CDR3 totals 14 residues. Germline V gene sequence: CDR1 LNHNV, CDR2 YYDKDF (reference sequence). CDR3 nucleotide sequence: TGTGCCACCAGTCTCAGGGAAGGAGGAAACACCATATATTTT. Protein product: CATSLREGGNTIYF.

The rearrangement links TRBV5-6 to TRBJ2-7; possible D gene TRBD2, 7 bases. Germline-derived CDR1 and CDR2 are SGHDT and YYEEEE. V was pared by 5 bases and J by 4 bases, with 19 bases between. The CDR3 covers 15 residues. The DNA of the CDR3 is TGTGCCAGCAGTGAATTAGGACAGCGGGGTTACGAGCAGTACTTC. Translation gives CASSELGQRGYEQYF.

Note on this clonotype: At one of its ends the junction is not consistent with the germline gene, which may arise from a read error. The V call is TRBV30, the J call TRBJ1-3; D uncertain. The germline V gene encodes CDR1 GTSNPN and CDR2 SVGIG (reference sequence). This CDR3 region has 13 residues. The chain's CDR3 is CAWSVGNGDTIYF. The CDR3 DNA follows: TGTGCCTGGAGTGTAGGGAATGGAGACACCATATATTTT.

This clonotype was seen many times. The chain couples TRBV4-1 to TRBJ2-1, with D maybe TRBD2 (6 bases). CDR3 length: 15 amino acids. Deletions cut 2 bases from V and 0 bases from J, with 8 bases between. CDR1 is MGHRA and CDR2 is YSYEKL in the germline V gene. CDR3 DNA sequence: TGCGCCAGCAGCCAACTAGCGAGCTCCTACAATGAGCAGTTCTTC. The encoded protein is CASSQLASSYNEQFF.

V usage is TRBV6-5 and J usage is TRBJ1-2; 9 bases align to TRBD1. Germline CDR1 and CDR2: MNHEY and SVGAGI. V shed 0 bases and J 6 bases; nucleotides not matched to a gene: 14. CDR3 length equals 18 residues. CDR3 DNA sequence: TGTGCCAGCAGTTACTCGATTTCTCGGACAGGGGATGTGGATGGCTACACCTTC. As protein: CASSYSISRTGDVDGYTF.

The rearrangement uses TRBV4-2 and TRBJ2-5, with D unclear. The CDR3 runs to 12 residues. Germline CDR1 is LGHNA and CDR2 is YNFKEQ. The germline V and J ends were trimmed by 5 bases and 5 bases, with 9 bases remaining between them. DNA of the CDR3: TGTGCCAGCAGCACGGATATGGAGACCCAGTACTTC. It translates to CASSTDMETQYF.

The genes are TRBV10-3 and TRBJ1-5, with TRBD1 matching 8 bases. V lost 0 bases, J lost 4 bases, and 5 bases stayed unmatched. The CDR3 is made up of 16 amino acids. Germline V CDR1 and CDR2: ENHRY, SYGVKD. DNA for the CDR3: TGTGCCATCAGTGAGTCGGACAGGGCTTTGAATCAGCCCCAGCATTTT. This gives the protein CAISESDRALNQPQHF.

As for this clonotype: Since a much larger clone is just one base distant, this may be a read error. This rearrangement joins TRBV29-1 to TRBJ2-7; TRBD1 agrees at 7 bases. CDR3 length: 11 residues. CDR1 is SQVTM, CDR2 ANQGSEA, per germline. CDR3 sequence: CSVHRGGEQSF. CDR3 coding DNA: TGCAGCGTTCACAGGGGCGGCGAGCAGTCCTTC.

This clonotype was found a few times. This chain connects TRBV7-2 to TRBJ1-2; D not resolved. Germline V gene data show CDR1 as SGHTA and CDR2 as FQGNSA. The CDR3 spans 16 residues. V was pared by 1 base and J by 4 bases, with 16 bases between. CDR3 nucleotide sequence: TGTGCCAGCAGCTTAGGCCCCCGAGGGATCGGCTATGGCTACACCTTC. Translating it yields CASSLGPRGIGYGYTF.

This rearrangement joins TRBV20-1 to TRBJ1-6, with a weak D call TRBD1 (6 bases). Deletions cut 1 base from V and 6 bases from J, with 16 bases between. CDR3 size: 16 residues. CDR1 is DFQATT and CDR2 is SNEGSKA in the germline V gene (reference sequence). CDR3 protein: CSARARTAFRNSPLHF. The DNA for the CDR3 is TGCAGTGCTAGAGCGAGGACAGCTTTTCGTAATTCACCCCTCCACTTT.

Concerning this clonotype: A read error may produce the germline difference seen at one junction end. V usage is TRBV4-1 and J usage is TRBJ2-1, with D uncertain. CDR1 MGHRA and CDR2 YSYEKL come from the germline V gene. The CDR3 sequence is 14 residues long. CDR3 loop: CPSSQLGPYNEQFF. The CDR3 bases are TGCCCCAGCAGCCAATTAGGTCCCTACAATGAGCAGTTCTTC.

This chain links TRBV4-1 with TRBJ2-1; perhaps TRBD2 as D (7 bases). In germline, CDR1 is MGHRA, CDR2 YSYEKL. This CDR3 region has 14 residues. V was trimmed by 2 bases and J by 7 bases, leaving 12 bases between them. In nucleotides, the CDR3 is TGCGCCAGCAGCCAAATCGGGGGGCCAAATGAGCAGTTCTTC. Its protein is CASSQIGGPNEQFF.

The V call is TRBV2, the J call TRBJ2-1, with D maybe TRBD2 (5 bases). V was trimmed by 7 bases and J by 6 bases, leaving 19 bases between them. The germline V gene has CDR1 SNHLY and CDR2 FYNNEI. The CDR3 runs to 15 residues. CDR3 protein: CASTRGPDQSNEQFF. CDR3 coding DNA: TGTGCCAGCACACGAGGGCCAGATCAGAGCAATGAGCAGTTCTTC.

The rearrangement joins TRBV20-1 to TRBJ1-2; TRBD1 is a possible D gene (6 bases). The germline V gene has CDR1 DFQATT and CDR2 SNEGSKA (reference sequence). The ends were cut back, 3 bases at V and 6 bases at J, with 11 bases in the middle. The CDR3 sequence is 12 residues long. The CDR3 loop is CSASTGGDGYTF. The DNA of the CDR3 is TGCAGTGCTAGTACGGGGGGCGATGGCTACACCTTC.

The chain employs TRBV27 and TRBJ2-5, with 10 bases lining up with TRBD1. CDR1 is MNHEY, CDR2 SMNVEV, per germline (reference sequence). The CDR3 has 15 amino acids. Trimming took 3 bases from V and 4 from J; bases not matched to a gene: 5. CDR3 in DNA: TGTGCCAGCAGTTTTGTGGGGACAGGGGCAGAGACCCAGTACTTC. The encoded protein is CASSFVGTGAETQYF.

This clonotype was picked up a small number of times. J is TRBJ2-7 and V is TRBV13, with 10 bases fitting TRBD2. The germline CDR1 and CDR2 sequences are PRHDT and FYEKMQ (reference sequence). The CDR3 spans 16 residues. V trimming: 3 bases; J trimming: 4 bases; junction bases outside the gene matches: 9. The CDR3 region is CASSFTGAGGAYEQYF. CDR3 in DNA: TGTGCCAGCAGCTTCACAGGAGCGGGGGGGGCTTACGAGCAGTACTTC.

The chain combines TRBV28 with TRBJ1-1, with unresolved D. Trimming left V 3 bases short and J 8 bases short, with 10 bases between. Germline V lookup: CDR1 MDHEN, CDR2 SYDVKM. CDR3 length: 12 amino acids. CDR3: CASSFTLGEAFF. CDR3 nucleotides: TGTGCCAGCAGTTTCACATTAGGCGAAGCTTTCTTT.

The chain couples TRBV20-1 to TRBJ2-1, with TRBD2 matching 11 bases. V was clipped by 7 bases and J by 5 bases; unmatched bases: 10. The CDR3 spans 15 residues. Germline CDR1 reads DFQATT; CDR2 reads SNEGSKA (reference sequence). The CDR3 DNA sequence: TGCAGTGTAGACAGGGGGACTAGCGGAGACAATGAGCAGTTCTTC. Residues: CSVDRGTSGDNEQFF.

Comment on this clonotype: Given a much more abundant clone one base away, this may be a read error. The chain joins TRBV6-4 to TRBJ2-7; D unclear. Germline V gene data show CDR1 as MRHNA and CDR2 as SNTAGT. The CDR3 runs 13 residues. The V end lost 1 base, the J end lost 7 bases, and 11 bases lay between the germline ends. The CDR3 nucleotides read TGTGCCAGCAGTGACTTTCTAGGAAATGAGCAGTACTTC. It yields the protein CASSDFLGNEQYF.

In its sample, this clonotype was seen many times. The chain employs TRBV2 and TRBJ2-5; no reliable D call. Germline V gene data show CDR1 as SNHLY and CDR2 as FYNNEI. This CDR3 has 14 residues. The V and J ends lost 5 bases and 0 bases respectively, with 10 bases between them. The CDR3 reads CASSRTAYQETQYF. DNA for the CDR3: TGTGCCAGCAGTAGGACGGCGTACCAAGAGACCCAGTACTTC. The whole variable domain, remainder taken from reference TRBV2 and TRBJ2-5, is EPEVTQTPSHQVTQMGQEVILRCVPISNHLYFYWYRQILGQKVEFLVSFYNNEISEKSEIFDDQFSVERPDGSNFTLKIRSTKLEDSAMYFCASSRTAYQETQYFGPGTRLLVL.

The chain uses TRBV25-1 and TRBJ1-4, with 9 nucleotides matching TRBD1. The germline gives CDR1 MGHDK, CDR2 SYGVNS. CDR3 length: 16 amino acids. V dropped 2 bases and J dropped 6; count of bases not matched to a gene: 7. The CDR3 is CASSERDRERYEKLFF. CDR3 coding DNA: TGTGCCAGCAGTGAAAGGGACAGGGAACGGTATGAAAAACTGTTTTTT.

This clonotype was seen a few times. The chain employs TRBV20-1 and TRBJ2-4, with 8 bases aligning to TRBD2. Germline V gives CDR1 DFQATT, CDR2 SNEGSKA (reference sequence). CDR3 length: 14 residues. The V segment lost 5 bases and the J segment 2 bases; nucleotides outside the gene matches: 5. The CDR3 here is CSASAGGTKNIQYF. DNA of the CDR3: TGCAGTGCTTCCGCGGGGGGTACCAAAAACATTCAGTACTTC.

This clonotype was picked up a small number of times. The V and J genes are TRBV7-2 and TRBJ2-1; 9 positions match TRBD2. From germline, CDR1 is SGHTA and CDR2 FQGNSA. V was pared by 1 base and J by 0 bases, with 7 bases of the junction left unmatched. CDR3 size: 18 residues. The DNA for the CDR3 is TGTGCCAGCAGCTTAGTAAGGCTAGCGGGGTTCTCCTACAATGAGCAGTTCTTC. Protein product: CASSLVRLAGFSYNEQFF.

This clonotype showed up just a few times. The CDR3 DNA reads as TGTGCGCAAGGACAGGACCAAGAGACCCAGTACTTC. It encodes CAQGQDQETQYF. This chain connects TRBV28 to TRBJ2-5, with 7 bases that match TRBD1. This CDR3 contains 12 residues. Germline CDR1 is MDHEN and CDR2 is SYDVKM.

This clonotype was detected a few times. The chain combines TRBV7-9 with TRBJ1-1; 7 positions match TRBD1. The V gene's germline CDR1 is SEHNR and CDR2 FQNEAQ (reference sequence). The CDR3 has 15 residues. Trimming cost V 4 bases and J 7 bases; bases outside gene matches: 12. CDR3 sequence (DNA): TGTGCCAGCAGCTCCAGGGGGAGTATGCAGGGTGAAGCTTTCTTT. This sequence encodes CASSSRGSMQGEAFF.